The present T cell receptor beta chain was sequenced within a study of blood T cell repertoires in COVID-19. Study summary: Whether acute or convalescent, the COVID-19 samples came from the United States, Italy and Spain.

J lost 2 bases, V lost 0 bases, and 13 bases had no gene match. The CDR3 spans 19 residues. Germline values: CDR1 SGHTA, CDR2 FQGNSA. In the original analysis: Reference gene primer amplification gave estimated nucleated cell counts. Assay used: immunoSEQ multiplex PCR; TCRdb lists only in-frame clones, some missing. V and J calls and clone size are those listed in that table; D and trimming were worked out from the DNA. The sample records around 120,000 clones, 90% being singletons. The sequencing input was peripheral blood. The chain employs TRBV7-2 and TRBJ2-7, with 10 bases aligning to TRBD1. This clonotype originated in a human donor with active COVID-19. The donor label of this sample is uncertain. Written as DNA, the CDR3 is TGTGCCAGCAGCTTAGCGACCCCGGGACAGGGGTTCGAGACCTACGAGCAGTACTTC. It translates to CASSLATPGQGFETYEQYF.